This entry lists 17 T cell receptor beta chains sequenced from one sample in a study of prognosis after radiotherapy for stage I lung cancer. Using two-round multiplex PCR, the authors amplified TCR beta CDR3 from genomic DNA. Gene-specific TRBV and TRBJ primers were used in PCR round one. One entry per CDR3 protein, called by TCRdb with MiXCR from the multiplex PCR reads. The sample includes around 26,000 distinct CDR3 sequences, about half of them seen just once. The sequencing here drew on PBMCs, taken before or after stereotactic body radiation therapy (not recorded which). These receptors all come from a donor over 45 with non-small cell lung cancer.

This clonotype was seen many times. The V call is TRBV5-4, the J call TRBJ2-2; 12 nucleotides agree with TRBD2. The V gene's germline CDR1 is SGHNT and CDR2 YYREEE (reference sequence). The ends lost 1 base at V and 7 bases at J; junction bases unmatched: 5. The CDR3 has 16 amino acids. The CDR3 is CASSLKTSGSIGELFF. Here the CDR3 DNA reads TGTGCCAGCAGCTTGAAGACTAGCGGGAGCATCGGGGAGCTGTTTTTT.

This clonotype occurred many times. The chain joins TRBV7-6 to TRBJ2-5, with 7 bases matching TRBD2. Looked up from germline, CDR1 is SGHVS and CDR2 is FNYEAQ. The CDR3 covers 14 residues. The V segment lost 6 bases and the J segment 1 base; nucleotides outside the gene matches: 5. The DNA for the CDR3 is TGTGCCAGCAGAGGGTGGGGGGGCCAAGAGACCCAGTACTTC. As protein: CASRGWGGQETQYF.

Regarding this clonotype: Since a far larger clone is one base different, this is likely a read error. V gene TRBV6-6 combines with J gene TRBJ2-3; D uncertain. From germline, CDR1 is MNHNY and CDR2 SVGAGI (reference sequence). The CDR3 spans 13 residues. V dropped 0 bases and J dropped 6 bases, with 7 bases sitting between them. The CDR3 sequence is CASSYSIWDTQYF. CDR3 sequence (DNA): TGTGCCAGCAGTTACTCGATTTGGGATACGCAGTATTTT.

As regards this clonotype: A much bigger clone sits one base away, suggesting this may be a read error. The chain couples TRBV5-6 to TRBJ2-3, with D unresolved. This CDR3 region has 12 residues. Germline CDR1 reads SGHDT; CDR2 reads YYEEEE. The V end lost 1 base, the J end lost 4 bases, and 4 bases lay between the germline ends. As DNA, the CDR3 is TGTGCCAGCAGCTTGACTGCAGATACGCAGTATTTT. It is translated as CASSLTADTQYF.

V is TRBV24-1 and J is TRBJ1-4; tentatively, D is TRBD1 (5 bases). CDR3 size: 14 residues. Germline CDR1 reads KGHDR; CDR2 reads SFDVKD. V shed 6 bases and J shed 8 bases, with 15 bases lying between them. CDR3 protein: CATSSRQRGEKLFF. CDR3 in DNA: TGTGCCACCAGTTCCCGACAGCGGGGCGAAAAACTGTTTTTT.

This clonotype is classed as medium-sized (0.01 to 0.1%). The genes are TRBV27 and TRBJ2-2, with unresolved D. This CDR3 is built from 14 residues. Germline V gives CDR1 MNHEY, CDR2 SMNVEV (reference sequence). Trimming stripped 7 bases from V and 4 bases from J, with 13 bases between. The CDR3 is CASNLGPSTGELFF. DNA of the CDR3: TGTGCCAGCAACTTAGGGCCGAGCACCGGGGAGCTGTTTTTT.

This chain joins TRBV6-8 and TRBJ2-7; the D is unclear. The ends were cut back, 4 bases at V and 3 bases at J, with 19 bases in the middle. Germline V lookup: CDR1 MNHGY, CDR2 SAAAGT. The CDR3 has 16 amino acids. DNA of the CDR3: TGTGCCAGCAGTTCACCGTTACCACCGATTCTCTACGAGCAGTACTTC. The encoded protein is CASSSPLPPILYEQYF.

This clonotype was recorded at least ten times. The chain carries TRBV9 and TRBJ1-6, with D perhaps TRBD1 (6 bases). Germline CDR1 reads SGDLS; CDR2 reads YYNGEE. This CDR3 contains 15 residues. The V and J ends lost 2 bases and 10 bases respectively, with 16 bases between them. Here the CDR3 reads CASSVKGQPGSPLHF. The DNA of the CDR3 is TGTGCCAGCAGCGTCAAGGGACAACCAGGGTCACCCCTCCACTTT.

A note on this clonotype: One junction end does not reproduce the germline sequence, and a read error may be involved. The chain links TRBV5-1 to TRBJ2-5; D gene ambiguous. Germline CDR1 is SGHRS and CDR2 is YFSETQ. The CDR3 extends over 13 amino acids. The CDR3 reads CARSLRPQETQYF. CDR3 DNA sequence: TGCGCCAGAAGCTTGAGGCCCCAAGAGACCCAGTACTTC.

This clonotype appeared many times. This CDR3 is CATSILTGTSGQETQYF. The DNA for the CDR3 is TGTGCCACCAGCATCTTAACCGGGACTAGCGGACAAGAGACCCAGTACTTC. This chain links TRBV15 with TRBJ2-5, with 11 bases fitting TRBD2. CDR1 is LNHNV, CDR2 YYDKDF, per germline (reference sequence). The CDR3 totals 17 residues. The V gene end was trimmed by 4 bases and the J gene end by 2 bases; junction bases not matched to a gene: 9. Drawing the rest from reference TRBV15 and TRBJ2-5, the complete variable domain is DAMVIQNPRYQVTQFGKPVTLSCSQTLNHNVMYWYQQKSSQAPKLLFHYYDKDFNNEADTPDNFQSRRPNTSFCFLDIRSPGLGDTAMYLCATSILTGTSGQETQYFGPGTRLLVL.

This clonotype appeared a few times. V gene TRBV5-4 combines with J gene TRBJ2-5; 9 bases fit TRBD2. With 5 bases clipped from V and 2 bases from J, the junction kept 7 bases outside the gene matches. This CDR3 is 15 amino acids long. CDR1 and CDR2 (germline): SGHNT, YYREEE (reference sequence). The chain's CDR3 is CASSRKTSGQETQYF. CDR3 sequence (DNA): TGTGCCAGCAGTCGTAAGACTAGCGGTCAAGAGACCCAGTACTTC.

This rearrangement joins TRBV7-6 to TRBJ2-1; D possibly uses TRBD1 or TRBD2 (6 bases each). The CDR3 runs 15 residues. V lost 6 bases to trimming and J lost 3 bases, with 15 bases between them. The germline V gene has CDR1 SGHVS and CDR2 FNYEAQ. CDR3 region: CASSLPGAGYNEQFF. Here the CDR3 DNA reads TGTGCCAGCAGTCTCCCGGGGGCCGGCTACAATGAGCAGTTCTTC.

This clonotype was detected ten times or more. The gene calls are TRBV11-2 and TRBJ2-4, with D perhaps matching TRBD1 (6 bases). CDR3 size: 16 residues. The germline CDR1 and CDR2 sequences are SGHAT and FQNNGV. Trimming removed 1 base at V and 2 bases at J, with 12 bases between. The CDR3 nucleotides read TGTGCCAGCAGCTTAGTCAGGGGTTCGACCAAAAACATTCAGTACTTC. It encodes CASSLVRGSTKNIQYF.

This clonotype has at least ten counts. The CDR3 DNA reads TGTGCCAGCAGTTTTTGGGAGAACGATCGTCCGACGGGAGAGACCCAGTACTTC. It encodes CASSFWENDRPTGETQYF. The V gene is TRBV28, the J gene TRBJ2-5; D possibly corresponds to TRBD2 (5 bases). Germline values: CDR1 MDHEN, CDR2 SYDVKM. The CDR3 has 18 amino acids. The V end lost 3 bases, the J end lost 4 bases, and 24 bases lay between the germline ends.

About this clonotype itself: The junction and the germline gene differ at one end; a read error may be behind it. V usage is TRBV6-2 or TRBV6-3 and J usage is TRBJ2-1; TRBD1 is a possible D gene (6 bases). Germline V gene sequence: CDR1 MNHEY, CDR2 SVGEGT. There are 15 residues in the CDR3. The CDR3 DNA is TGTGCCAGCAGCCCAATCCGGGACATGTTCGATGAGCATTTCTTC. Residues: CASSPIRDMFDEHFF.

In its sample, this clonotype was seen many times. The genes are TRBV5-4 and TRBJ2-5, with TRBD1 identical over 12 bases. The CDR3 covers 17 residues. Germline V gene data show CDR1 as SGHNT and CDR2 as YYREEE (reference sequence). The V gene end was trimmed by 4 bases and the J gene end by 1 base; junction bases not matched to a gene: 8. CDR3 sequence: CASSRGTGGSVQETQYF. CDR3 bases: TGTGCCAGCAGCCGCGGGACAGGGGGCAGCGTCCAAGAGACCCAGTACTTC.

The J gene is TRBJ1-3, the V gene TRBV10-3; TRBD1 might be the D (6 bases). The germline gives CDR1 ENHRY, CDR2 SYGVKD. The CDR3 runs to 13 residues. V was pared by 10 bases and J by 0 bases, with 10 bases between. CDR3 residues: CATRDTSGNTIYF. The CDR3 DNA reads as TGTGCCACCCGGGACACCTCTGGAAACACCATATATTTT.